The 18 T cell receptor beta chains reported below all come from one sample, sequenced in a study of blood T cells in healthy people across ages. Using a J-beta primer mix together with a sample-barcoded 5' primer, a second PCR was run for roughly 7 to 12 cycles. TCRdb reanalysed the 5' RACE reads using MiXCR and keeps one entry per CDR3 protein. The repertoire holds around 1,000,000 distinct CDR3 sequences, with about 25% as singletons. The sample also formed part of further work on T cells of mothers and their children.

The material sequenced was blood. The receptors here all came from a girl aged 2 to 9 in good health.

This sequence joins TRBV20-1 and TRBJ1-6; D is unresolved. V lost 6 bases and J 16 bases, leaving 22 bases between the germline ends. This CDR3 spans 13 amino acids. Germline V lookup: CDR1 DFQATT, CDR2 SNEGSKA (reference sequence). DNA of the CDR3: TGCAGTGCAATCGATCGGACCCTGTTGGTGCTCCACTTT. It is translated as CSAIDRTLLVLHF.

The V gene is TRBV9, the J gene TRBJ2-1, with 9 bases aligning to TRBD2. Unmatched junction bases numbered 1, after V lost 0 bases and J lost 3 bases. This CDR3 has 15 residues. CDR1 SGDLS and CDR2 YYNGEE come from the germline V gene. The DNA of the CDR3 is TGTGCCAGCAGCGTAGCTAGCGGGAACTACAATGAGCAGTTCTTC. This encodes CASSVASGNYNEQFF.

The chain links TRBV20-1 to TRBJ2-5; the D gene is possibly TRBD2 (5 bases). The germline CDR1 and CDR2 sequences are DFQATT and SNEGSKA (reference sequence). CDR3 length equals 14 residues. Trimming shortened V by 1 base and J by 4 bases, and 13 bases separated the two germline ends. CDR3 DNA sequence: TGCAGTGCTAGAGCCCGGACTGTTCCAGAGACCCAGTACTTC. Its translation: CSARARTVPETQYF.

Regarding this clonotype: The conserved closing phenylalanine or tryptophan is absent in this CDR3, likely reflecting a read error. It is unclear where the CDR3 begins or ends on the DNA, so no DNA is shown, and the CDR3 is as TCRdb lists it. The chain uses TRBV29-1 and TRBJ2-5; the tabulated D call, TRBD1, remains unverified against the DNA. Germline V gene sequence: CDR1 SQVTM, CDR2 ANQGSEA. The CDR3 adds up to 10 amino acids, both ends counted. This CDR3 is CSVKEGPQYL.

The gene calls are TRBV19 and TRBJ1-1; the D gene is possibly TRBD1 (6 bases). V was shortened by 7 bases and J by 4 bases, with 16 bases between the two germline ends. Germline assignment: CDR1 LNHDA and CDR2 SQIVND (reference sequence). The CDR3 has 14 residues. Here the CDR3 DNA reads TGTGCCAGTACCTACAGGGATTTTTTCACTGAAGCTTTCTTT. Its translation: CASTYRDFFTEAFF.

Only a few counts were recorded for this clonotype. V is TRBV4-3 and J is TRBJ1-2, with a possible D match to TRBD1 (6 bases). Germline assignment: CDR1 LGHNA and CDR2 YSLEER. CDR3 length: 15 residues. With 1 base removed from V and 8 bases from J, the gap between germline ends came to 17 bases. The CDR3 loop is CASSQGWGQWEGYTF. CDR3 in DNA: TGCGCCAGCAGCCAAGGATGGGGGCAATGGGAGGGCTACACCTTC.

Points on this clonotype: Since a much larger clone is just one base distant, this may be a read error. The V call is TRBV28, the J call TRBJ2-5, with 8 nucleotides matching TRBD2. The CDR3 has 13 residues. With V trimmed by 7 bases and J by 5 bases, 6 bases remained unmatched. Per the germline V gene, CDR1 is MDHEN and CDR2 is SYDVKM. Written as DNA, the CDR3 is TGTGCCAGCACTTTTACGGGGGGGGAGACCCAGTACTTC. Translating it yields CASTFTGGETQYF.

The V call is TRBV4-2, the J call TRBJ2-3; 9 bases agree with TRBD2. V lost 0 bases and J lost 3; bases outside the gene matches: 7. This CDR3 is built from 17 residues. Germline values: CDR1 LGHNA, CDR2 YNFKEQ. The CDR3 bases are TGTGCCAGCAGCCAAGATCGCAGCGGGGGGCCAACAGATACGCAGTATTTT. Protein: CASSQDRSGGPTDTQYF.

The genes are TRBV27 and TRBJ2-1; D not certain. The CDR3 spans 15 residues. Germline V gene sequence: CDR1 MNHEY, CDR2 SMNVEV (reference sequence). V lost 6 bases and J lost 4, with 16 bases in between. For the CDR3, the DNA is TGTGCCAGCAGCACGGACGCCTGGGGATACAATGAGCAGTTCTTC. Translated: CASSTDAWGYNEQFF.

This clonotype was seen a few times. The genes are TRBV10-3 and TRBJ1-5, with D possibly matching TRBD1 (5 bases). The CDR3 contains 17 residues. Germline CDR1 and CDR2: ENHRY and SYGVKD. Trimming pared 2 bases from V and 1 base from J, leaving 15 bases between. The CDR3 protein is CAISEGGGVESNQPQHF. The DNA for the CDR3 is TGTGCCATCAGTGAGGGAGGAGGGGTCGAAAGCAATCAGCCCCAGCATTTT.

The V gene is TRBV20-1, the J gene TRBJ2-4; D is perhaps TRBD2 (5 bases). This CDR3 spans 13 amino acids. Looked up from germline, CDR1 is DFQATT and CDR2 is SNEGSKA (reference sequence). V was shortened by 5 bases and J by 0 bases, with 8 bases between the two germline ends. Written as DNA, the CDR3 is TGCAGTGCTCGGGGTGAAGCCAAAAACATTCAGTACTTC. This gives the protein CSARGEAKNIQYF.

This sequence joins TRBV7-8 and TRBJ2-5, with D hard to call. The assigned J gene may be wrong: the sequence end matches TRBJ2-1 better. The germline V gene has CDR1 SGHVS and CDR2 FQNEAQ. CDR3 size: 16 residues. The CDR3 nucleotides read TGTGCCAGCAGCTTAGAGGACCCCGCGGTCTACAATGAGCAGTTCTTC. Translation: CASSLEDPAVYNEQFF.

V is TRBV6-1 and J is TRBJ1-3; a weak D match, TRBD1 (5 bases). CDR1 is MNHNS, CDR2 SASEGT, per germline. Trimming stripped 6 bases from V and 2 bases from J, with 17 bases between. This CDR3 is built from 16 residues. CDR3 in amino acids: CASRLLGGSAGNTIYF. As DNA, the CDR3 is TGTGCCAGCAGGCTGCTTGGGGGGTCCGCTGGAAACACCATATATTTT.

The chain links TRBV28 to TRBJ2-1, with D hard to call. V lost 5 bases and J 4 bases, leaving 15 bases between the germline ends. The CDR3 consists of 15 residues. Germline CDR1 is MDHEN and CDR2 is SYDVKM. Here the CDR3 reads CASSTRSLSYNEQFF. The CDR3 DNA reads TGTGCCAGCAGTACTCGATCCCTTAGTTACAATGAGCAGTTCTTC.

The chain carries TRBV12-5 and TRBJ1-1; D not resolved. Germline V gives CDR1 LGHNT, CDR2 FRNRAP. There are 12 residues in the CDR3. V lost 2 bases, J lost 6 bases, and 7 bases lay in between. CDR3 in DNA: TGTGCTAGTGGTTTGCAGTTAGCTGAAGCTTTCTTT. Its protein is CASGLQLAEAFF.

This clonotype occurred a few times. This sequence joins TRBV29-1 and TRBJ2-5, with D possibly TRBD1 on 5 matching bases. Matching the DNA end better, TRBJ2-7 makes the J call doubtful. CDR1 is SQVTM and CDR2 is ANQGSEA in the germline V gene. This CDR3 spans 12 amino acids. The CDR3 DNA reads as TGCAGCGTTGAAATTCAGGGCTACGAGCAGTACTTC. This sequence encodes CSVEIQGYEQYF.

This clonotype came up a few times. The CDR3 nucleotides are TGCAGTGCCAGTTTGGGACAGGGTCAGGGCTACACCTTC. Its protein product is CSASLGQGQGYTF. J is TRBJ1-2 and V is TRBV20-1; the match to TRBD1 covers 9 bases. CDR1 and CDR2 (germline): DFQATT, SNEGSKA (reference sequence). The J segment lost 8 bases and the V segment lost 6 bases, leaving 10 bases of the junction unmatched. This CDR3 region has 13 residues.

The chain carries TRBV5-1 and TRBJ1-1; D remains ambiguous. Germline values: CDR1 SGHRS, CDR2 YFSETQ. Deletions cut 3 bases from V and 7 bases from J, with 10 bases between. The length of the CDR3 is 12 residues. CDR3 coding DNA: TGCGCCAGCAGCTACACGGGAGGTGAAGCTTTCTTT. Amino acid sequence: CASSYTGGEAFF.